Detailed here is one TCR beta chain. Profiled with immunoSEQ multiplex PCR; TCRdb holds only in-frame clones, not every one. The table includes some 270,000 clones, 88% detected once. These data are taken from a study of blood T cell repertoires in COVID-19. Overall study: T cells, B-cell-depleted T cells, or PBMCs provided the cDNA or gDNA that served as material.

The germline gives CDR1 MRHNA, CDR2 SNTAGT. V lost 6 bases, J lost 6 bases, and 18 bases lay in between. The CDR3 has 14 amino acids. The sequencing input was PBMCs or T cells enriched from blood (not recorded which). The chain links TRBV6-4 to TRBJ2-7; the D gene is possibly TRBD1 (6 bases). The source is a woman aged 40 to 50 who had been exposed to COVID-19. CDR3 protein: CASRRTESFSEQYF. Here the CDR3 DNA reads TGTGCCAGCAGAAGGACAGAATCGTTCTCCGAGCAGTACTTC.